These T cell receptor beta chains were read from a single sample in a study of blood T cell repertoires in COVID-19. Using immunoSEQ multiplex PCR, the repertoire was profiled, and TCRdb retains in-frame clones only, with some absent. This sample has 250,000 to 300,000 clones; about nine tenths occur once, and the top ten carry over 3.5%. The sequencing input was peripheral blood. Receptors originate from a woman in her 40s with acute or convalescent COVID-19. Both conserved end residues are part of each CDR3. D genes are given only for firm matches. Clone size is stated in some rows and not others, as once, few, many or a class when expanded.

TRBJ1-1 TRBV19 - TRBD1 CASKGIRQGANTEAFF TGTGCCAGTAAGGGCATCAGACAGGGGGCGAACACTGAAGCTTTCTTT
TRBJ1-5 TRBV2 - - CASSEESLRPQHF TGTGCCAGCAGTGAAGAGTCCCTGAGGCCCCAGCATTTT
TRBJ1-4 TRBV6-6 - - CASSYSGGASEKLFF TGTGCCAGCAGTTACTCGGGAGGGGCTAGTGAAAAACTGTTTTTT
TRBJ1-3 TRBV11-2 - TRBD1 CASSSPGGRGRGNTIYF TGTGCCAGCAGCTCGCCGGGTGGCAGGGGGCGAGGAAACACCATATATTTT
TRBJ2-6 TRBV5-1 - - CASSPGTHSGANVLTF TGCGCCAGCAGCCCCGGGACACACTCTGGGGCCAACGTCCTGACTTTC
TRBJ1-2 TRBV19 - - CASGRVDSYGYTF TGTGCCAGTGGCCGCGTGGACAGCTATGGCTACACCTTC
TRBJ1-5 TRBV7-6 once - CASIRGSPGDQPQHF TGTGCCAGCATAAGGGGCAGTCCAGGCGATCAGCCCCAGCATTTT
TRBJ2-5 TRBV19 - - CASSPWTETQETQYF TGTGCCAGTAGTCCTTGGACAGAAACCCAAGAGACCCAGTACTTC
TRBJ2-2 TRBV2 few TRBD2 CASKDPVGLAGKAGELFF TGTGCCAGCAAGGATCCAGTAGGACTAGCGGGGAAAGCCGGGGAGCTGTTTTTT
TRBJ2-5 TRBV2 - TRBD1 CASSGTGDETQYF TGTGCCAGCAGCGGAACAGGGGATGAGACCCAGTACTTC
TRBJ1-2 TRBV25-1 once - CASSDLTALSYGYTF TGTGCCAGCAGTGACTTGACAGCACTCAGCTATGGCTACACCTTC
TRBJ2-5 TRBV6-5 - - CASSSRPAAGETQYF TGTGCCAGCAGTTCCCGTCCGGCCGCGGGAGAGACCCAGTACTTC
TRBJ1-2 TRBV9 - - CASSVAGPSGYTF TGTGCCAGCAGCGTAGCAGGGCCAAGCGGCTACACCTTC
TRBJ1-1 TRBV12-5 - - CASGLAALEGTYREAFF TGTGCTAGTGGTTTGGCCGCCTTAGAGGGTACCTACCGAGAAGCTTTCTTT
TRBJ1-5 TRBV11-2 - - CASSLDAQRSNQPQHF TGTGCCAGCAGCTTAGATGCACAGCGGAGCAATCAGCCCCAGCATTTT